One and the same sample provided the 2 T cell receptor beta chains below, sequenced in a study of blood T cells in healthy people across ages. Then a second PCR, running roughly 7 to 11 cycles, was carried out with a sample-barcoded 5' primer and a J-beta primer mix. TCRdb reprocessed the 5' RACE reads via MiXCR and lists one record per CDR3 protein. The table includes 650,000 to 1,000,000 distinct CDR3 sequences, 35% to 40% detected once. Input material: blood. Receptors were obtained from a man younger than 30 in good health.

The chain has TRBV29-1 and TRBJ1-4, with a possible D match to TRBD1 (6 bases). The CDR3 consists of 15 residues. Trimming took off 1 base at V and 4 bases at J, with 13 bases between the two ends. CDR1 and CDR2 (germline): SQVTM, ANQGSEA. CDR3 coding DNA: TGCAGCGTTGAAGGGTTCCAGGGACATAATGAAAAACTGTTTTTT. Protein product: CSVEGFQGHNEKLFF. Looking up the rest from reference TRBV29-1 and TRBJ1-4 gives the full variable domain: SAVISQKPSRDICQRGTSLTIQCQVDSQVTMMFWYRQQPGQSLTLIATANQGSEATYESGFVIDKFPISRPNLTFSTLTVSNMSPEDSSIYLCSVEGFQGHNEKLFFGSGTQLSVL.

As for this clonotype: A much larger clonotype is one base distant, so this may be a read error. The chain links TRBV12-3 or TRBV12-4 to TRBJ1-1; D gene unclear. This CDR3 comprises 14 residues. The CDR3 DNA reads TGTGTCAGCAGTTTAAGGGCAGTGAACACTGAAGCTTTCTTT. This codes for CVSSLRAVNTEAFF.